The clone carrying this T cell receptor beta chain was detected a few times. Its antigen is unidentified. The CDR3 loop spans 15 amino acids. These data come from a study of OX40 agonist ivuxolimab in advanced cancers. TCRdb's copy holds only in-frame clones and misses some; the assay was immunoSEQ multiplex PCR. The data hold 15,000 to 20,000 clones, with over 75% observed a single time. Study-wide points: There were, on average, more expanded clones in CD8+ T cells than in CD4+. Some nonresponders also had low normalized T-cell clonal expansion.

Sample: CD4+ or CD8+ T cells sorted from blood, taken in a trial of the OX40 agonist ivuxolimab. This TCR came from an adult with an advanced solid tumor such as melanoma, head and neck, liver or kidney cancer. The V call is TRBV21-1, the J call TRBJ2-1; TRBD1, the D gene given by the table, was not confirmed from the DNA. TRBV21-1 is assigned pseudogene status. Here the CDR3 reads CASSMHGQGGNEQFF. The CDR3 region has the DNA TGTGCCAGCAGCATGCATGGACAGGGCGGAAATGAGCAGTTCTTC.